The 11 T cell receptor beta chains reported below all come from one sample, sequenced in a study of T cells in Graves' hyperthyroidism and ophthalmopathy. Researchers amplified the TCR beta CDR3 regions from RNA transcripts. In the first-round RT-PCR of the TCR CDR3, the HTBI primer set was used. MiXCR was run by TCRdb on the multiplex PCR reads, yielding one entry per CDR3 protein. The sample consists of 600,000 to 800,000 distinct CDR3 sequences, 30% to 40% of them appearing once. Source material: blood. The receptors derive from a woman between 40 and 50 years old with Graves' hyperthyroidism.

DNA for the CDR3: TGTGCCAGTAGTCAAAGATTCACAGGGGGCGTCAATCAGCCCCAGCATTTT. This encodes CASSQRFTGGVNQPQHF. This chain uses TRBV19 with TRBJ1-5, with 9 bases fitting TRBD1. This CDR3 is built from 17 residues. The germline V gene encodes CDR1 LNHDA and CDR2 SQIVND (reference sequence). The V and J ends lost 5 bases and 3 bases, in that order; junction bases with no gene match: 11. Filled out from reference TRBV19 and TRBJ1-5, the complete variable domain reads DGGITQSPKYLFRKEGQNVTLSCEQNLNHDAMYWYRQDPGQGLRLIYYSQIVNDFQKGDIAEGYSVSREKKESFPLTVTSAQKNPTAFYLCASSQRFTGGVNQPQHFGDGTRLSIL.

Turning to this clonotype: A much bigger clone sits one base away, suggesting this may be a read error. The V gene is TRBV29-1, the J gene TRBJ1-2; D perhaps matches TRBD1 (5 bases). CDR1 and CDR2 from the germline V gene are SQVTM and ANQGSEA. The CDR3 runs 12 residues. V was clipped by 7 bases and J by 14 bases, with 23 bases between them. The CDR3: CSAVEQFSKGTF. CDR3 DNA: TGCAGCGCTGTAGAACAGTTCTCCAAGGGGACCTTC.

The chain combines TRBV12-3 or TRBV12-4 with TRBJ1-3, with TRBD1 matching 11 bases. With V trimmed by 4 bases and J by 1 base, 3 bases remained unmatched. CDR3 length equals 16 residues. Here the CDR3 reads CASSSGQGVSGNTIYF. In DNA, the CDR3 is TGTGCCAGCAGTTCGGGACAGGGGGTATCTGGAAACACCATATATTTT.

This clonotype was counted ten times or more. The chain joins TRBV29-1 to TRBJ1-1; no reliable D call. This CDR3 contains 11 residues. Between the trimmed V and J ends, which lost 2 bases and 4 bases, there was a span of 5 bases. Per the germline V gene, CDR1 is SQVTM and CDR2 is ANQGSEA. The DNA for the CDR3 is TGCAGCGTTGAACCCGGCACTGAAGCTTTCTTT. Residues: CSVEPGTEAFF.

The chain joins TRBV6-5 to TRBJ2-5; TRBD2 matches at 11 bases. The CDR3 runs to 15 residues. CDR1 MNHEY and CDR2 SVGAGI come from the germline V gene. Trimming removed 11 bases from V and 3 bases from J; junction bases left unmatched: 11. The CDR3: CAGKEGLAAKETQYF. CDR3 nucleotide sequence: TGTGCCGGCAAAGAGGGACTAGCGGCTAAAGAGACCCAGTACTTC.

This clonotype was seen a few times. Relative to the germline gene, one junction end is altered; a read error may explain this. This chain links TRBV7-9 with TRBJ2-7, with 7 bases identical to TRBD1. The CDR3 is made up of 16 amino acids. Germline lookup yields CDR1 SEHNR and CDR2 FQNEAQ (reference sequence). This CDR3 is CASSQEAGTETYEQYF. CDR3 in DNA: TGCGCCAGCAGCCAAGAAGCCGGGACAGAAACCTACGAGCAGTACTTC.

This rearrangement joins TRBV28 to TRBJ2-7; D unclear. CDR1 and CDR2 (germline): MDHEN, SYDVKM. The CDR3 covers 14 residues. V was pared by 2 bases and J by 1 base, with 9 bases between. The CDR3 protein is CASSLDEVSYEQYF. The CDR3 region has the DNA TGTGCCAGCAGTTTAGACGAGGTTTCCTACGAGCAGTACTTC. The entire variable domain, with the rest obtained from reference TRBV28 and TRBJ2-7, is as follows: DVKVTQSSRYLVKRTGEKVFLECVQDMDHENMFWYRQDPGLGLRLIYFSYDVKMKEKGDIPEGYSVSREKKERFSLILESASTNQTSMYLCASSLDEVSYEQYFGPGTRLTVT.

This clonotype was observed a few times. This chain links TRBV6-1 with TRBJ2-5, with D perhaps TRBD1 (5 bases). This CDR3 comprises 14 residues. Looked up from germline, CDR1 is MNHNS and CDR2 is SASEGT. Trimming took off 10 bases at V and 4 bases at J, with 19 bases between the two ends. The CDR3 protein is CAKQEKGQRETQYF. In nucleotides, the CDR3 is TGTGCCAAACAAGAAAAAGGACAAAGAGAGACCCAGTACTTC.

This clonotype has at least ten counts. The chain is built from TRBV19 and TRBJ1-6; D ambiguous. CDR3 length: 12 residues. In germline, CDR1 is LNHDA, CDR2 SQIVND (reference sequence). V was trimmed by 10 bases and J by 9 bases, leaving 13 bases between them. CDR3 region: CATGDPTSPLHF. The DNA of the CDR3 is TGTGCCACCGGAGATCCCACTTCACCCCTCCACTTT.

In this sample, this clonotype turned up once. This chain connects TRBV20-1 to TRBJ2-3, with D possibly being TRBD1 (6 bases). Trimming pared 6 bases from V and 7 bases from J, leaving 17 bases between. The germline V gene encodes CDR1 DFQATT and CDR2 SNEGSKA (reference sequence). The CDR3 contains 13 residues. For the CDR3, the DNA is TGCAGTGCCCCCACCGAACAGGGAAATACGCAGTATTTT. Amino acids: CSAPTEQGNTQYF.

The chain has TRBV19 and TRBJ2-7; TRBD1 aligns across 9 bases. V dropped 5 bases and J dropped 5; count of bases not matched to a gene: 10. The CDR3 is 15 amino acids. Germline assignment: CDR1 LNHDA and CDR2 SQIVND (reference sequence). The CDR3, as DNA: TGTGCCAGTAGTTTCGGACAGGGGAGTAGGCACGAGCAGTACTTC. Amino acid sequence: CASSFGQGSRHEQYF.